The 28 T cell receptor beta chains listed next were all sequenced from one sample in a study of CD8+ T cells in alopecia areata. RNA extraction and reverse transcription yielded cDNA as sequencing template. Profiled with immunoSEQ multiplex PCR; TCRdb holds only in-frame clones, not every one. The profile covers roughly 120,000 clones, none occurring a single time. Sequenced: lesional skin. The receptors stem from a C3H/HeJ mouse with alopecia areata. MHC haplotype here: H2-k.

About this clone: Any gene name here is a mouse gene name. The sequence runs out 4 residues before the end of the CDR3; the remainder is reconstructed from the germline J gene. The V and J genes are TRBV13-3 and TRBJ2-4; 9 bases agree with TRBD2. V gave up 4 bases and J gave up 0 bases; unmatched junction bases: 3. From germline, CDR1 is NNHDY and CDR2 SYVADS. The CDR3 is 15 amino acids. CDR3 amino acids: CASSSGTGSQNTLYF. CDR3 DNA (partial): TGTGCCAGCAGTTCCGGGACTGGGAGTCAAAAC. The full variable domain, in which reference TRBV13-3 and TRBJ2-4 provide the parts outside the CDR3, is EAAVTQSPRSKVAVTGGKVTLSCHQTNNHDYMYWYRQDTGHGLRLIHYSYVADSTEKGDIPDGYKASRPSQENFSLILELASLSQTAVYFCASSSGTGSQNTLYFGAGTRLSVL.

Details on this clone: Gene names follow the mouse nomenclature. The CDR3 goes on 4 residues after the read ends, and that part is filled in from the germline J gene. The identical CDR3 is also encoded by other nucleotide sequences in the sample. The chain uses TRBV13-1 and TRBJ1-2; D remains unclear. The CDR3 length is 14 residues. The V gene lost 0 bases and the J gene lost 3 bases, with 9 bases spanning the gap. The germline V gene has CDR1 NSHNY and CDR2 SYGAGN. CDR3 region: CASSDAGEDSDYTF. Incomplete CDR3 DNA: TGTGCCAGCAGTGATGCTGGGGAGGACTCC.

The table lists this clone with a few counts. A mismatch at residue 11 separates the TCRdb protein from the translated DNA, so the protein presented here was translated from the DNA. Here the gene names and germline are mouse. The sequence runs out 3 residues before the end of the CDR3; the remainder is reconstructed from the germline J gene. This chain uses TRBV19 with TRBJ1-3; no clear D gene. The CDR3 is 14 residues long. Germline assignment: CDR1 FNHDT and CDR2 SITEND (reference sequence). Between the trimmed V and J ends, which lost 4 bases and 0 bases, there was a span of 8 bases. The sequenced part of the CDR3 DNA is TGTGCCAGCAGTTATGACAATTCTGGAAATACG. Translating gives CASSYDNSGNT. The entire CDR3 protein is CASSYDNSGNTLYF. The full variable domain, its missing parts supplied by reference TRBV19 and TRBJ1-3, is GGIITQTPKFLIGQEGQKLTLKCQQNFNHDTMYWYRQDSGKGLRLIYYSITENDLQKGDLSEGYDASREKKSSFSLTVTSAQKNEMAVFLCASSYDNSGNTLYFGEGSRLIVV.

At least ten counts were recorded for this clone. The genes and germline here are from mouse. The sequenced fragment ends 4 residues before the CDR3 boundary, so the rest is inferred from the germline J gene. This chain joins TRBV13-3 and TRBJ2-5, with a possible D match to TRBD2 (7 bases). The CDR3 is 14 amino acids. From germline, CDR1 is NNHDY and CDR2 SYVADS. V gave up 5 bases and J gave up 2 bases, with 12 bases separating them. Partial CDR3 DNA: TGTGCCAGCAGGGCCGGGGGGCGCCAAGAC. Its translation: CASRAGGRQD. The CDR3 in full is CASRAGGRQDTQYF.

This clone was observed many times. Mouse names are used for the genes. Sequencing ends 4 residues short of the CDR3 end; the germline J gene provides the rest. This sequence joins TRBV13-3 and TRBJ2-7, with TRBD2 matching 9 bases. Germline-derived CDR1 and CDR2 are NNHDY and SYVADS. The CDR3 is 14 amino acids. The sequenced part of the CDR3 DNA is TGTGCCAGCAGTGATGACGGGACTGGGTAT. Encoded protein: CASSDDGTGY. The full CDR3 reads CASSDDGTGYEQYF.

As concerns this clone: The listed genes are named as in mouse. The CDR3 end is not reached by the read, which stops 4 residues before it; the germline J gene fills it in. This chain joins TRBV1 and TRBJ2-4; D unclear. The CDR3 consists of 15 residues. Germline assignment: CDR1 NSQYPW and CDR2 LRSPGD (reference sequence). Deletions cut 3 bases from V and 1 base from J, with 11 bases between. The CDR3 spells CTCSAALEGQNTLYF. Partial CDR3 DNA: TGCACCTGCAGTGCGGCCCTTGAGGGTCAAAAC. Together with reference TRBV1 and TRBJ2-4, the CDR3 gives the full variable domain: VTLLEQNPRWRLVPRGQAVNLRCILKNSQYPWMSWYQQDLQKQLQWLFTLRSPGDKEVKSLPGADYLATRVTDTELRLQVANMSQGRTLYCTCSAALEGQNTLYFGAGTRLSVL.

This clone has a handful of counts. TCRdb's protein and the translated DNA diverge at residue 11; the protein reported here is the translation of the DNA. Germline and genes here are mouse. The read halts 3 residues ahead of the CDR3 end, with the missing end drawn from the germline J gene. The chain joins TRBV19 to TRBJ1-6, with 7 bases that match TRBD1. TRBJ1-6 is placed among ORFs of uncertain function. CDR3 size: 14 residues. Looked up from germline, CDR1 is FNHDT and CDR2 is SITEND (reference sequence). Trimming cost V 4 bases and J 5 bases; bases outside gene matches: 3. The CDR3 bases that were read are TGTGCCAGCAGTTCTCAGGGGGATAATTCGCCC. Protein: CASSSQGDNSP. In full, the CDR3 is CASSSQGDNSPLYF.

This clone was seen a handful of times. The gene symbols are mouse symbols. Read data end 4 residues before the CDR3 end; the end is taken from the germline J gene. This chain links TRBV13-3 with TRBJ1-4, with 9 bases that match TRBD1. J was trimmed by 5 bases and V by 2 bases; bases with no gene match: 7. CDR1 and CDR2 (germline): NNHDY, SYVADS. This CDR3 region has 16 residues. The covered CDR3 bases are TGTGCCAGCAGTGACCCCGGGACAGGGAGGAACGAA. Translated, it gives CASSDPGTGRNE. The full CDR3 is CASSDPGTGRNERLFF.

This clone occurred many times. Genes and germline come from the mouse. The sequenced fragment ends 4 residues before the CDR3 boundary, so the rest is inferred from the germline J gene. The chain joins TRBV13-3 to TRBJ2-3; TRBD2 aligns across 11 bases. Germline-derived CDR1 and CDR2 are NNHDY and SYVADS. With 3 bases clipped from V and 0 bases from J, the junction kept 6 bases outside the gene matches. This CDR3 is 17 amino acids long. CDR3 DNA, as far as it was read: TGTGCCAGCAGTGCCCCGGGACTGGGGGCTAGTGCAGAA. This sequence encodes CASSAPGLGASAE. The whole CDR3 sequence is CASSAPGLGASAETLYF.

This clone was observed a few times. These gene names are mouse names. The read ends 4 residues before the CDR3 terminus; that terminus is restored from the germline J gene. The V gene is TRBV1, the J gene TRBJ2-3, with D possibly TRBD2 on 7 matching bases. Trimming shortened V by 5 bases and J by 3 bases, and 12 bases separated the two germline ends. Germline V CDR1 and CDR2: NSQYPW, LRSPGD (reference sequence). The CDR3 runs 14 residues. This CDR3 reads CTCSLGGGAETLYF. CDR3 bases read: TGCACCTGCAGTTTGGGGGGCGGGGCAGAA.

This clone turned up a few times. The protein listed by TCRdb differs at residue 11 from the translated DNA, so the DNA translation is shown. Gene names are mouse gene names. The read comes to an end 3 residues before the CDR3 does, leaving the germline J gene to fill in the end. The V and J genes are TRBV13-3 and TRBJ1-3; the D gene is possibly TRBD1 (6 bases). The CDR3 consists of 14 residues. Germline CDR1 and CDR2: NNHDY and SYVADS. The V gene lost 5 bases and the J gene lost 2 bases, with 11 bases spanning the gap. This CDR3 is CASSSYRAGNTLYF. Incomplete CDR3 DNA: TGTGCCAGCAGCTCCTACAGGGCTGGAAATACG.

This clone was picked up a small number of times. Gene and germline names: mouse. From the germline J gene comes the end of the CDR3, since the read stops 4 residues before it. The chain is built from TRBV12-2 and TRBJ2-1, with 9 bases identical to TRBD2. The CDR3 sequence is 16 residues long. The germline CDR1 and CDR2 sequences are SGHLS and HYDKME. The V gene end was trimmed by 1 base and the J gene end by 1 base; junction bases not matched to a gene: 4. CDR3 bases read: TGTGCCAGCTCTCTTACTGGGGGGCCCAACTATGCT. Protein product: CASSLTGGPNYA. The whole CDR3 protein is CASSLTGGPNYAEQFF.

This clone was counted a few times. Mouse names are used for the genes. Read coverage stops 4 residues before the CDR3 terminus; the germline J gene supplies the remainder. This chain uses TRBV31 with TRBJ2-3; TRBD2 matches 10 bases. This CDR3 is built from 16 residues. Germline V gives CDR1 GKSSPN, CDR2 SITVG. Trimming took 1 base from V and 0 from J; bases not matched to a gene: 4. Incomplete CDR3 DNA: TGTGCCTGGAGTCGGGGGACTGGGGCTAGTGCAGAA. Translated, it gives CAWSRGTGASAE. The CDR3 reads in full as CAWSRGTGASAETLYF.

This clone was seen more than once but under ten times. Mouse gene names apply. The read ends 4 residues early relative to the CDR3; the germline J gene fills the gap. This rearrangement joins TRBV19 to TRBJ2-3, with 10 bases fitting TRBD2. V lost 0 bases to trimming and J lost 1 base; unmatched junction nucleotides: 5. The CDR3 covers 17 residues. From germline, CDR1 is FNHDT and CDR2 SITEND (reference sequence). The CDR3 here is CASSIELGGSGAETLYF. CDR3 DNA (partial): TGTGCCAGCAGTATAGAACTGGGGGGGTCTGGTGCAGAA.

Concerning this clone itself: Each gene name is a mouse one. The read terminates 4 residues before the CDR3 end, so the remaining end is supplied by the germline J gene. The V gene is TRBV13-3, the J gene TRBJ2-4; perhaps TRBD1 as D (5 bases). Germline-derived CDR1 and CDR2 are NNHDY and SYVADS. The CDR3 spans 15 residues. The V end was cut by 0 bases, the J end by 3 bases, with 11 bases between. The CDR3 protein is CASSDAGRGQNTLYF. CDR3 DNA (partial): TGTGCCAGCAGTGATGCAGGGAGAGGACAAAAC.

About this clone itself: Gene names and germline refer to mouse. The read stops 4 residues short of the end of the CDR3; the missing end is completed from the germline J gene. V usage is TRBV13-3 and J usage is TRBJ2-7; TRBD2 agrees at 8 bases. The CDR3 loop spans 16 amino acids. J gave up 0 bases and V 1 base, and 6 bases lay outside the gene matches. Germline V gives CDR1 NNHDY, CDR2 SYVADS. CDR3 DNA, as far as it was read: TGTGCCAGCAGTGATAAGCTGGGGGGTTACTCCTAT. Translating gives CASSDKLGGYSY. The complete CDR3 sequence is CASSDKLGGYSYEQYF.

This clone was counted between two and nine times. Germline and genes here are mouse. The CDR3 end lies 4 residues beyond the end of the read and is filled in from the germline J gene. V is TRBV13-3 and J is TRBJ1-4; tentative D call: TRBD1 (5 bases). This CDR3 is built from 14 residues. The germline V gene encodes CDR1 NNHDY and CDR2 SYVADS. Incomplete CDR3 DNA: TGTGCCAGCAGTGACCACAGGAGGAGCGAA. It encodes CASSDHRRSE. The whole CDR3 protein is CASSDHRRSERLFF.

This clone was counted a few times. Gene names refer to mouse genes. Incomplete CDR3 DNA: TGTGCAAGCAGCTCTCAGGGGGCGGGCTCC. Its translation: CASSSQGAGS. The full CDR3 is CASSSQGAGSDYTF. This chain connects TRBV16 to TRBJ1-2, with 8 bases identical to TRBD1. The read finishes 4 residues shy of the CDR3 end, and the germline J gene is used to complete it. Looked up from germline, CDR1 is SGHSA and CDR2 is FRNQAP. The CDR3 consists of 14 residues. The V gene end was trimmed by 4 bases and the J gene end by 4 bases; junction bases not matched to a gene: 5.

In this sample, this clone turned up a few times. Genes and germline are mouse. The read ends 4 residues before the CDR3 terminus; that terminus is restored from the germline J gene. The chain couples TRBV13-3 to TRBJ2-7, with TRBD1 as a possible D gene (6 bases). The CDR3 covers 12 residues. Germline CDR1 NNHDY, CDR2 SYVADS. The covered CDR3 bases are TGTGCCAGCAGTGGGCGGGACAAT. Translation gives CASSGRDN. The whole CDR3 protein reads CASSGRDNEQYF.

Points on this clone: The genes are named according to mouse. The read finishes 4 residues shy of the CDR3 end, and the germline J gene is used to complete it. The J gene is TRBJ1-4, the V gene TRBV1; D not certain. This CDR3 spans 13 amino acids. V shed 6 bases and J shed 4 bases, with 9 bases lying between them. Germline lookup yields CDR1 NSQYPW and CDR2 LRSPGD (reference sequence). Partial CDR3 DNA: TGCACCTGCAGGACAAAACTCAACGAA. This translates into CTCRTKLNE. Given in full, the CDR3 is CTCRTKLNERLFF.

As concerns this clone: Germline and genes: mouse. Read coverage stops 4 residues before the CDR3 terminus; the germline J gene supplies the remainder. J is TRBJ2-4 and V is TRBV13-3; possibly TRBD1 for D (6 bases). V was trimmed by 4 bases and J by 3 bases, leaving 12 bases between them. Germline assignment: CDR1 NNHDY and CDR2 SYVADS. This CDR3 has 14 amino acids. The part of the CDR3 DNA that was read is TGTGCCAGCAGTTTCTCCGGGACACAAAAC. Protein sequence: CASSFSGTQN. The complete CDR3 sequence is CASSFSGTQNTLYF.

A note on this clone: Gene names denote mouse genes. Read data end 4 residues before the CDR3 end; the end is taken from the germline J gene. V and J are TRBV13-3 and TRBJ1-1, with TRBD1 matching over 8 bases. This CDR3 is 17 amino acids long. CDR1 is NNHDY, CDR2 SYVADS, per germline. Unmatched junction bases numbered 9, after V lost 2 bases and J lost 0 bases. The DNA read from the CDR3 is TGTGCCAGCAGTGAAGTAGGACAGGGAGAGGCAAACACA. The encoded protein is CASSEVGQGEANT. The CDR3, in full, reads CASSEVGQGEANTEVFF.

Notes on this clone: The gene names given are mouse names. The read finishes 4 residues shy of the CDR3 end, and the germline J gene is used to complete it. The chain combines TRBV13-3 with TRBJ2-5; TRBD2 matches at 9 bases. The CDR3 is made up of 15 amino acids. Germline V gene lookup returns CDR1 NNHDY and CDR2 SYVADS. CDR3 sequence: CASSDALGGEDTQYF. The sequenced CDR3 bases are TGTGCCAGCAGTGATGCACTGGGGGGCGAAGAC.

Regarding this clone: Gene names and germline match the mouse. The CDR3 end falls 4 residues outside the read, so it is completed with the germline J gene. V is TRBV13-3 and J is TRBJ1-2; 7 nucleotides align to TRBD1. The ends lost 4 bases at V and 1 base at J; junction bases unmatched: 7. Germline CDR1 is NNHDY and CDR2 is SYVADS. The CDR3 covers 15 residues. The CDR3 here is CASSPRQGGNSDYTF. CDR3 DNA, as far as it was read: TGTGCCAGCAGTCCCCGACAGGGAGGAAACTCC.

This clone has only a few counts. The gene names here belong to mouse. The sequenced fragment ends 4 residues before the CDR3 boundary, so the rest is inferred from the germline J gene. The chain couples TRBV13-3 to TRBJ1-2; tentatively, D is TRBD1 (6 bases). The CDR3 spans 14 residues. Germline values: CDR1 NNHDY, CDR2 SYVADS. CDR3 DNA (partial): TGTGCCAGCAGTCCCCGACTGGGGGGGCGC. This encodes CASSPRLGGR. The whole CDR3 sequence is CASSPRLGGRDYTF.

This clone was counted between two and nine times. Gene names are mouse gene names. The read falls 4 residues short of the CDR3 end, and the missing part is taken from the germline J gene. This chain uses TRBV31 with TRBJ1-1; the D is unclear. Looked up from germline, CDR1 is GKSSPN and CDR2 is SITVG. The V gene lost 3 bases and the J gene lost 0 bases, with 5 bases spanning the gap. The CDR3 has 12 residues. CDR3 residues: CAWRQTNTEVFF. The sequenced part of the CDR3 DNA is TGTGCCTGGAGGCAGACAAACACA.

As to this clone: Germline and genes here are mouse. The read terminates 4 residues ahead of where the CDR3 ends, so the germline J gene completes it. The V and J genes are TRBV13-3 and TRBJ2-5, with D uncertain. The germline gives CDR1 NNHDY, CDR2 SYVADS. This CDR3 is 13 amino acids long. The CDR3 bases that were read are TGTGCCAGCAGTGATAGCCAGGAAGAC. Translating gives CASSDSQED. The complete CDR3 protein is CASSDSQEDTQYF.

With regard to this clone: The germline and genes are mouse ones. The CDR3 extends 4 residues past the end of the read, so its final part is completed from the germline J gene. This chain connects TRBV19 to TRBJ2-1, with D maybe TRBD2 (5 bases). Germline CDR1 reads FNHDT; CDR2 reads SITEND (reference sequence). Deletions cut 2 bases from V and 0 bases from J, with 9 bases between. This CDR3 region has 15 residues. The CDR3 DNA, read in part, is TGTGCCAGCAGTATTTGGGGAGATAACTATGCT. Translating gives CASSIWGDNYA. The full CDR3 protein is CASSIWGDNYAEQFF.